This T cell receptor beta chain is from a study of T cells in Graves' hyperthyroidism and ophthalmopathy. Whole-study findings and limits: Most thyroid-expanded clonotypes above 0.001 were also found in blood.

Looked up from germline, CDR1 is WNHNN and CDR2 is SYGVQD (reference sequence). CDR3 length: 15 residues. Deletions cut 0 bases from V and 7 bases from J, with 15 bases between. In the case of this clonotype: Its matching antigen is unknown.

The investigators amplified TCR beta CDR3 regions from RNA transcripts. HTBI primers drove first-round RT-PCR of the TCR CDR3. TCRdb called the multiplex PCR reads again in MiXCR, with one record for every CDR3 protein. Of fewer than 650,000 distinct CDR3 sequences listed, 46% were seen once; the top ten hold around two fifths. The sequenced sample was peripheral blood or thyroid tissue (not recorded which). The clonotype was recovered from an adult woman with Graves' disease, either hyperthyroidism or ophthalmopathy (not recorded which). The chain links TRBV10-1 to TRBJ1-2; D uncertain. The CDR3 DNA reads as TGCGCCAGCAGTGAGTCTTCCGGGCCGATAAGTGGCTACACCTTC. Translation: CASSESSGPISGYTF.